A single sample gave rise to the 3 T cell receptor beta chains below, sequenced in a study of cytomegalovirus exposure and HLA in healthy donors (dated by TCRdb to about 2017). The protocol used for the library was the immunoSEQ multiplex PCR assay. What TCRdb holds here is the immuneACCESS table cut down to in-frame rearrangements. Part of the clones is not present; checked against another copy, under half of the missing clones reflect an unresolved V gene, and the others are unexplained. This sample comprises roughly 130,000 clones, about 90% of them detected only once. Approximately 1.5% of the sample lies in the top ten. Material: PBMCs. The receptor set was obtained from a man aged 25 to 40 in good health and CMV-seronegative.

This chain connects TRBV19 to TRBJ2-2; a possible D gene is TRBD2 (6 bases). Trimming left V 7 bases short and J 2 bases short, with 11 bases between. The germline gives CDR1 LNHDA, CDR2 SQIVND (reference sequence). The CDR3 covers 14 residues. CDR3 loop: CASKEGGNTGELFF. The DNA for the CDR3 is TGTGCCAGTAAGGAGGGAGGCAACACCGGGGAGCTGTTTTTT.

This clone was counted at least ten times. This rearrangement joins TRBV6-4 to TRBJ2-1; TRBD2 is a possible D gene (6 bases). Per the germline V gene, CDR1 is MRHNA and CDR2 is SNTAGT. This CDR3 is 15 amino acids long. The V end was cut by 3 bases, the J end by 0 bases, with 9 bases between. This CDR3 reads CASSEVGGSYNEQFF. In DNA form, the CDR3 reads TGTGCCAGCAGTGAAGTGGGAGGCTCCTACAATGAGCAGTTCTTC.

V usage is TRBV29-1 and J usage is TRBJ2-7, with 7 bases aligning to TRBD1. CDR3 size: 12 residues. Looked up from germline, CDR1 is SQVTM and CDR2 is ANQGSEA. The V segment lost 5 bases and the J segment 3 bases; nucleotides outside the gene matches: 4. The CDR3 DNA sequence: TGCAGCGTTTTGGGACAGTACTACGAGCAGTACTTC. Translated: CSVLGQYYEQYF.